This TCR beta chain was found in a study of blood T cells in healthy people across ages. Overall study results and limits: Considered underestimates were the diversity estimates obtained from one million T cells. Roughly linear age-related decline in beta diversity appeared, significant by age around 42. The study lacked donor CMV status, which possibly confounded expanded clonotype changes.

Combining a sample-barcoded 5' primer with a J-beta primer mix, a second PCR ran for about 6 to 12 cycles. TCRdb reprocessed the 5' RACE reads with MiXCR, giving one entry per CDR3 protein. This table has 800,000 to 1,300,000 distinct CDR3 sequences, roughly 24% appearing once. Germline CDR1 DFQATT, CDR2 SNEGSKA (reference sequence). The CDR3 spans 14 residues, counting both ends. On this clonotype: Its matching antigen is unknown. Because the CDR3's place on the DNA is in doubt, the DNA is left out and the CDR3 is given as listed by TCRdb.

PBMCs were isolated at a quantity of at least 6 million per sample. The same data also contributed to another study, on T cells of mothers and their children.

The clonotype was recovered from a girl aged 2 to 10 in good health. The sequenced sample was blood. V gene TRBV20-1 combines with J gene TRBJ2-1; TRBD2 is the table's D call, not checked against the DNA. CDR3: CSTSGLDVFETQYF.